Listed below are T cell receptor beta chains from one sample, sequenced in a study of cytomegalovirus exposure and HLA in healthy donors. Profiling relied on immunoSEQ multiplex PCR, and the TCRdb table lists in-frame clones only, not all of them. The table records roughly 100,000 clones, around four fifths of them present only once. The sample consisted of PBMCs. Source of these receptors: a man aged 35-49 years in good health and CMV-seronegative. Both conserved end residues are part of each CDR3. The D gene is left open where the match is weak. Size tells how often a clone was seen (once, few, many) or the class of an expanded clone, and some rows leave it out.

TRBD2 | TRBJ2-1 | TRBV4-2 | 18 | once | TGTGCCAGCAGCCAGGAAGGGACTAGCGGGGAAGCGTACAATGAGCAGTTCTTC | CASSQEGTSGEAYNEQFF
. | TRBJ1-1 | TRBV30 | 12 | . | TGTGCCTGGAGACAGGAGAACACTGAAGCTTTCTTT | CAWRQENTEAFF
. | TRBJ2-7 | TRBV7-9 | 13 | . | TGTTCCAGCAGCTTTCCGACGAGGGACGAGCAGTACTTC | CSSSFPTRDEQYF
TRBD1 | TRBJ2-5 | TRBV7-9 | 15 | few | TGTGCCAGCAGCCAGGGGACAGTGGGGGCAGAGACCCAGTACTTC | CASSQGTVGAETQYF
TRBD2 | TRBJ2-7 | TRBV7-2 | 14 | once | TGTGCCAGCAGCTTAGAGGGGACTAGCTACGAGCAGTACTTC | CASSLEGTSYEQYF
. | TRBJ2-6 | TRBV6-5 | 15 | . | TGTGCCAGCAGTGTCGACAGCTCTGGGGCCAACGTCCTGACTTTC | CASSVDSSGANVLTF
TRBD1 | TRBJ2-3 | TRBV9 | 14 | . | TGTGCCAGCAGCGTTAGGGGGCGGACAGATACGCAGTATTTT | CASSVRGRTDTQYF
. | TRBJ2-7 | TRBV14 | 16 | . | TGTGCCAGCAGCCAAGTGAGGGGGTCTAGCTCCTACGAGCAGTACTTC | CASSQVRGSSSYEQYF
. | TRBJ1-2 | TRBV6-5 | 13 | . | TGTGCCAGCAGAACTATACAGGGTACTGGCTACACCTTC | CASRTIQGTGYTF
. | TRBJ1-1 | TRBV2 | 12 | . | TGTGCCAGCAGTGCGGGGGGTACTGAAGCTTTCTTT | CASSAGGTEAFF
. | TRBJ1-2 | TRBV4-3 | 16 | . | TGCGCCAGCAGCCAAGATTGGCGGACGGGGATCTATGGCTACACCTTC | CASSQDWRTGIYGYTF
. | TRBJ2-3 | TRBV7-3 | 14 | few | TGTGCCAGCAGCTTAGCGGGGGCCACAGATACGCAGTATTTT | CASSLAGATDTQYF
. | TRBJ2-7 | TRBV10-3 | 11 | few | TGTGCCATCAGTGACCTTGACGAGCAGTACTTC | CAISDLDEQYF
. | TRBJ1-1 | TRBV2 | 12 | . | TGTGCCAGCAGCCAGGGCGAACTTGAAGCTTTCTTT | CASSQGELEAFF
. | TRBJ1-3 | TRBV7-9 | 13 | . | TGTGCCAGCAGCTCGGGGTTTGGAAACACCATATATTTT | CASSSGFGNTIYF
TRBD2 | TRBJ2-7 | TRBV19 | 15 | . | TGTGCCAGTAGTATAAATCTAGCGGGGACCTACGAGCAGTACTTC | CASSINLAGTYEQYF
. | TRBJ2-3 | TRBV28 | 15 | . | TGTGCCAGCAGTTTATCCCGCGGGGGCACAGATACGCAGTATTTT | CASSLSRGGTDTQYF
TRBD1 | TRBJ1-2 | TRBV10-2 | 15 | once | TGTGCCAGCAGGAGTACGGGACAGATGATCTATGGCTACACCTTC | CASRSTGQMIYGYTF
TRBD1 | TRBJ1-2 | TRBV7-2 | 14 | . | TGTGCCAGCAGCTTTGGACAGGGGCGGTATGGCTACACCTTC | CASSFGQGRYGYTF
TRBD1 | TRBJ1-2 | TRBV2 | 12 | . | TGTGCCAGCAAGACAGGGGACTATGGCTACACCTTC | CASKTGDYGYTF
. | TRBJ2-3 | TRBV4-1 | 15 | . | TGCGCCAGCAGCCAAGTGGTAACGGGCACAGATACGCAGTATTTT | CASSQVVTGTDTQYF
. | TRBJ2-7 | TRBV7-8 | 12 | . | TGTGCCAGCAGCTTAGCGTACTACGAGCAGTACTTC | CASSLAYYEQYF
. | TRBJ1-2 | TRBV6-1 | 14 | . | TGTGCCAGTGCGATGGGGGCAGATAACTATGGCTACACCTTC | CASAMGADNYGYTF
TRBD1 | TRBJ1-6 | TRBV27 | 13 | . | TGTGCCAGCAGTGAAGGACAGGGGTCACCCCTCCACTTT | CASSEGQGSPLHF
TRBD2 | TRBJ2-5 | TRBV29-1 | 13 | . | TGCAGCGTTCGAGCGGGGCAGGGAGAGACCCAGTACTTC | CSVRAGQGETQYF
. | TRBJ2-1 | TRBV6-5 | 13 | . | TGTGCCAGCAAAGTTACTGGAGGGAATGAGCAGTTCTTC | CASKVTGGNEQFF
TRBD1 | TRBJ1-5 | TRBV7-8 | 14 | . | TGTGCCAGCAGCTTAGCAGGGGGCCAACAGCCCCAGCATTTT | CASSLAGGQQPQHF
TRBD2 | TRBJ2-3 | TRBV19 | 16 | . | TGTGCCAGTAGCAGCCTTAGCGGGGGGTTGGCAGATACGCAGTATTTT | CASSSLSGGLADTQYF
. | TRBJ2-3 | TRBV6-4 | 12 | . | TGTGCCAGCAGTGACCACACAGATACGCAGTATTTT | CASSDHTDTQYF
. | TRBJ1-6 | TRBV6-5 | 15 | few | TGTGCCAGCAGATTAACCGGGTCCTATAATTCACCCCTCCACTTT | CASRLTGSYNSPLHF
TRBD2 | TRBJ2-3 | TRBV2 | 16 | once | TGTGCCAGCAGGCCCGGGTCCAGCGGGGGAAGGGATACGCAGTATTTT | CASRPGSSGGRDTQYF
. | TRBJ2-7 | TRBV27 | 13 | . | TGTGCCAGCAGTTTGGGGGGGCCCTACGAGCAGTACTTC | CASSLGGPYEQYF
TRBD1 | TRBJ2-7 | TRBV7-8 | 15 | . | TGTGCCAGCAGCTTAGACAGGGGATACCTGTACGAGCAGTACTTC | CASSLDRGYLYEQYF
. | TRBJ1-6 | TRBV25-1 | 15 | . | TGTGCCAGCAGGGGAGGGGGGACATTTAATTCACCCCTCCACTTT | CASRGGGTFNSPLHF
. | TRBJ1-1 | TRBV19 | 12 | . | TGTGCCAGTAGTATAGGACAGACCGAAGCTTTCTTT | CASSIGQTEAFF
. | TRBJ2-2 | TRBV7-9 | 16 | . | TGTGCCAGCAGCTACTTAGCGGAAAGGAACACCGGGGAGCTGTTTTTT | CASSYLAERNTGELFF
. | TRBJ2-7 | TRBV7-3 | 16 | . | TGTGCCAGCAGCCCCCAGGGTGCTAGCGCCCACTACGAGCAGTACTTC | CASSPQGASAHYEQYF
. | TRBJ1-2 | TRBV7-3 | 16 | . | TGTGCCAGCAGCTACGGGGGGCAGGCCTCTAACTATGGCTACACCTTC | CASSYGGQASNYGYTF
. | TRBJ1-4 | TRBV7-9 | 13 | . | TGTGCCAGCAGCTTCGAGACAAATGAAAAACTGTTTTTT | CASSFETNEKLFF
TRBD1 | TRBJ1-2 | TRBV27 | 15 | few | TGTGCCAGCAGTTTCCGGGACAGCGATAACTATGGCTACACCTTC | CASSFRDSDNYGYTF
. | TRBJ2-7 | TRBV2 | 15 | . | TGTGCCAGCAGTGAAGTTGGAGCTAACTCCTACGAGCAGTACTTC | CASSEVGANSYEQYF
TRBD1 | TRBJ2-5 | TRBV5-1 | 18 | . | TGCGCCAGCAGCTTTAATCGACAGGGGGCCGGGGCTTTTGAGACCCAGTACTTC | CASSFNRQGAGAFETQYF
TRBD1 | TRBJ2-7 | TRBV6-5 | 15 | . | TGTGCCAGCAGTTACAGGGGACAGGTTTTCCACGAGCAGTACTTC | CASSYRGQVFHEQYF
TRBD2 | TRBJ2-7 | TRBV7-9 | 18 | . | TGTGCCAGCAGCTCCGGGACTAGCGGGGGGCGGGCCTCATACGAGCAGTACTTC | CASSSGTSGGRASYEQYF
. | TRBJ1-5 | TRBV2 | 12 | . | TGTGCCAGCAGTGAAGTGGGGACACTTTTGGATTTT | CASSEVGTLLDF
. | TRBJ1-1 | TRBV7-2 | 12 | . | TGTGCCAGCAGCTTATACCCCCCCGCGGCTTTCTTT | CASSLYPPAAFF
. | TRBJ1-5 | TRBV2 | 13 | . | TGTGCCAGCAGTGATCGTCTTAATCAGCCCCAGCATTTT | CASSDRLNQPQHF
. | TRBJ1-2 | TRBV6-1 | 15 | . | TGTGCCAGCAGTGAAGAGCCAGAGGGGGGGTATGGCTACACCTTC | CASSEEPEGGYGYTF
. | TRBJ2-1 | TRBV6-5 | 12 | . | TGTGCCAGCAGCGAGACTCTGGATGAGCAGTTCTTC | CASSETLDEQFF
. | TRBJ2-3 | TRBV11-2 | 15 | . | TGTGCCAGCAGCTTAGACAGGGGGGACACAGATACGCAGTATTTT | CASSLDRGDTDTQYF